The next 20 T cell receptor beta chains were all read from a single sample in a study of T cells in Graves' hyperthyroidism and ophthalmopathy. Template material for amplifying TCR beta CDR3 regions consisted of RNA transcripts. With the HTBI primer set, the TCR CDR3 went through a first round of RT-PCR. TCRdb itself ran the multiplex PCR reads through MiXCR, one entry per CDR3 protein. Counted here are some 490,000 distinct CDR3 sequences, 22% occurring once; the ten biggest clones make up around 54%. Sequencing input: blood. Every receptor here comes from an older woman with Graves' ophthalmopathy.

This chain links TRBV3-1 with TRBJ2-2, with 10 bases aligning to TRBD2. The CDR3 spans 16 residues. CDR1 and CDR2 (germline): LGHDT, YNNKEL (reference sequence). V lost 8 bases to trimming and J lost 2 bases; unmatched junction nucleotides: 8. For the CDR3, the DNA is TGTGCCAGCCGCCTGACTAGCGGGTTTAACACCGGGGAGCTGTTTTTT. Protein sequence: CASRLTSGFNTGELFF.

This clonotype showed up just a few times. V and J are TRBV7-2 and TRBJ1-5, with 8 bases fitting TRBD1. J was trimmed by 12 bases and V by 1 base; bases with no gene match: 5. CDR1 and CDR2 (germline): SGHTA, FQGNSA. The CDR3 has 13 residues. CDR3 amino acids: CASSLGPDRDQHF. The CDR3 coding sequence is TGTGCCAGCAGCTTAGGTCCGGACAGGGACCAGCATTTT.

This clonotype was seen at least ten times. The V call is TRBV12-3 or TRBV12-4, the J call TRBJ2-1, with unresolved D. The CDR3 has 11 residues. Trimming shortened V by 4 bases and J by 8 bases, and 6 bases separated the two germline ends. CDR3 in amino acids: CASSYLHEQFF. CDR3 sequence (DNA): TGTGCCAGCAGTTATCTCCATGAGCAGTTCTTC.

This clonotype has just a few counts. This chain connects TRBV4-1 to TRBJ1-2; D perhaps matches TRBD1 (5 bases). The CDR3 consists of 15 residues. V lost 1 base to trimming and J lost 4 bases, with 13 bases between them. Germline-derived CDR1 and CDR2 are MGHRA and YSYEKL. The CDR3 DNA follows: TGCGCCAGCAGCCAAGTACGGGACGGTGCCTATGGCTACACCTTC. Protein: CASSQVRDGAYGYTF.

This clonotype occurred a few times. The CDR3 here is CASSAPRGSYEQYF. The CDR3 nucleotides are TGTGCCAGCAGTGCCCCCAGGGGGTCCTACGAGCAGTACTTC. V gene TRBV6-2 or TRBV6-3 combines with J gene TRBJ2-7; the match to TRBD1 covers 7 bases. CDR3 size: 14 residues. V lost 5 bases, J lost 1 base, and 5 bases stayed unmatched. Germline CDR1 and CDR2: MNHEY and SVGEGT.

In this sample, this clonotype turned up many times. The CDR3 here is CSAKRLAVAKETQYF. CDR3 DNA: TGCAGTGCCAAACGTCTCGCGGTGGCCAAAGAGACCCAGTACTTC. This chain links TRBV20-1 with TRBJ2-5; D gene ambiguous. The CDR3 has 15 residues. V shed 6 bases and J shed 3 bases, with 20 bases lying between them. Germline V gene lookup returns CDR1 DFQATT and CDR2 SNEGSKA (reference sequence).

The J gene is TRBJ2-4, the V gene TRBV12-3 or TRBV12-4; 7 nucleotides align to TRBD2. J was trimmed by 0 bases and V by 6 bases; bases with no gene match: 5. CDR3 length equals 15 residues. CDR3 sequence reads: CASRLATIAKNIQYF. Here the CDR3 DNA reads TGTGCCAGCAGACTAGCGACCATAGCCAAAAACATTCAGTACTTC.

The chain uses TRBV19 and TRBJ2-1; 9 nucleotides agree with TRBD2. The CDR3 totals 18 residues. The V gene's germline CDR1 is LNHDA and CDR2 SQIVND (reference sequence). The J segment lost 7 bases and the V segment lost 3 bases, leaving 16 bases of the junction unmatched. The CDR3 reads CASSISMGSGSPGNEQFF. CDR3 nucleotide sequence: TGTGCCAGTAGTATTTCGATGGGTAGCGGGAGTCCCGGTAATGAGCAGTTCTTC.

In its sample, this clonotype was seen a few times. V is TRBV11-2 and J is TRBJ2-3, with D maybe TRBD2 (5 bases). This CDR3 has 18 amino acids. The V end was cut by 2 bases, the J end by 4 bases, with 22 bases between. The germline V gene encodes CDR1 SGHAT and CDR2 FQNNGV. The CDR3 bases are TGTGCCAGCAGCTTAAATAGACAACCCTTAGCGTTCTCAGATACGCAGTATTTT. Encoded protein: CASSLNRQPLAFSDTQYF.

This clonotype has more than one count but fewer than ten. This sequence joins TRBV7-8 and TRBJ2-1; 9 nucleotides align to TRBD2. The CDR3 totals 16 residues. V was pared by 0 bases and J by 7 bases, with 7 bases of the junction left unmatched. Germline CDR1 is SGHVS and CDR2 is FQNEAQ. CDR3 sequence: CASSLASGRILNEQFF. The CDR3 coding sequence is TGTGCCAGCAGCTTAGCGAGCGGGAGGATCCTTAATGAGCAGTTCTTC.

The chain recombines TRBV10-3 with TRBJ2-1; TRBD2 is a possible D gene (5 bases). This CDR3 region has 14 residues. Trimming took off 11 bases at V and 1 base at J, with 15 bases between the two ends. Per germline, CDR1 ENHRY and CDR2 SYGVKD. CDR3 coding DNA: TGTGCCGCCGGGGTCGGGATTTCCTACAATGAGCAGTTCTTC. As protein: CAAGVGISYNEQFF.

This chain links TRBV5-1 with TRBJ2-1, with TRBD1 matching over 8 bases. V shed 3 bases, J shed 9 bases, and the junction held 5 bases outside the gene matches. The germline CDR1 and CDR2 sequences are SGHRS and YFSETQ. This CDR3 comprises 13 residues. CDR3 DNA: TGCGCCAGCAGCTCGACAGGGGAGTTTGAGCAGTTCTTC. Residues: CASSSTGEFEQFF. The complete variable domain, with remaining parts taken from reference TRBV5-1 and TRBJ2-1, reads KAGVTQTPRYLIKTRGQQVTLSCSPISGHRSVSWYQQTPGQGLQFLFEYFSETQRNKGNFPGRFSGRQFSNSRSEMNVSTLELGDSALYLCASSSTGEFEQFFGPGTRLTVL.

This clonotype was counted at least ten times. The J gene is TRBJ1-1, the V gene TRBV20-1, with D possibly matching TRBD1 (5 bases). Per the germline V gene, CDR1 is DFQATT and CDR2 is SNEGSKA (reference sequence). CDR3 size: 13 residues. Trimming took 5 bases from V and 0 from J, leaving 10 bases between them. CDR3 coding DNA: TGCAGTGCTTTAAGGGGATTGAACACTGAAGCTTTCTTT. This codes for CSALRGLNTEAFF.

In this sample, this clonotype turned up once. V is TRBV5-4 and J is TRBJ1-1, with 8 bases matching TRBD1. Losses at the gene ends were 4 bases for V and 11 bases for J; bases not matched to a gene: 10. The CDR3 covers 13 residues. Germline values: CDR1 SGHNT, CDR2 YYREEE (reference sequence). The CDR3 sequence is CASSVPGQDVAFF. The CDR3 nucleotides are TGTGCCAGCAGCGTACCGGGACAGGACGTCGCTTTCTTT.

In its sample, this clonotype was seen a few times. The chain has TRBV28 and TRBJ1-2; D is possibly TRBD1 (5 bases). Germline-derived CDR1 and CDR2 are MDHEN and SYDVKM. The ends were cut back, 5 bases at V and 8 bases at J, with 12 bases in the middle. The CDR3 sequence is 12 residues long. The CDR3 DNA is TGTGCCAGCAGTCGTCAGACAGAAGGCTACACCTTC. Amino acid sequence: CASSRQTEGYTF.

This clonotype was seen a few times. This chain uses TRBV5-1 with TRBJ1-2; the match to TRBD1 covers 8 bases. The CDR3 has 13 amino acids. The germline V gene encodes CDR1 SGHRS and CDR2 YFSETQ. The ends lost 0 bases at V and 8 bases at J; junction bases unmatched: 3. Here the CDR3 reads CASSLEAGGGYTF. The CDR3 coding sequence is TGCGCCAGCAGCTTGGAGGCAGGGGGCGGCTACACCTTC.

The genes are TRBV5-1 and TRBJ2-3; D gene uncertain. Germline loops: CDR1 SGHRS, CDR2 YFSETQ. The CDR3 spans 13 residues. Trimming left V 4 bases short and J 1 base short, with 7 bases between. The CDR3 nucleotides read TGCGCCAGCAGCGGGATAGGCACAGATACGCAGTATTTT. It is translated as CASSGIGTDTQYF.

This clonotype was counted many times. This rearrangement joins TRBV11-2 to TRBJ1-3, with D hard to call. Trimming stripped 3 bases from V and 4 bases from J, with 10 bases between. CDR1 and CDR2 from the germline V gene are SGHAT and FQNNGV. The CDR3 covers 14 residues. CDR3 protein: CASSLTKGGNTIYF. DNA of the CDR3: TGTGCCAGCAGCTTGACAAAAGGCGGAAACACCATATATTTT. Variable domain in full (rest from reference TRBV11-2 and TRBJ1-3): EAGVAQSPRYKIIEKRQSVAFWCNPISGHATLYWYQQILGQGPKLLIQFQNNGVVDDSQLPKDRFSAERLKGVDSTLKIQPAKLEDSAVYLCASSLTKGGNTIYFGEGSWLTVV.

This clonotype was recorded a few times. CDR3 DNA sequence: TGCAGTGCTAGAGATAGGGTGGGCCCAAGCACAGATACGCAGTATTTT. As protein: CSARDRVGPSTDTQYF. The chain joins TRBV20-1 to TRBJ2-3; D is undetermined. The CDR3 has 16 residues. Germline CDR1 reads DFQATT; CDR2 reads SNEGSKA (reference sequence). Trimming took 0 bases from V and 0 from J, leaving 13 bases between them.

The V call is TRBV3-1, the J call TRBJ1-1, with TRBD1 identical over 8 bases. The germline gives CDR1 LGHDT, CDR2 YNNKEL (reference sequence). Trimming took 1 base from V and 8 from J; bases not matched to a gene: 6. The CDR3 is 14 amino acids. The CDR3 nucleotides read TGTGCCAGCAGCCAAGCTCCGGGACAGGCGGAAGCTTTCTTT. Its translation: CASSQAPGQAEAFF.